The 4 T cell receptor beta chains presented below share a single source sample, sequenced in a study of shared clonotypes between healthy human individuals. Some clones are missing from TCRdb's copy, which holds only in-frame ones; the method was immunoSEQ multiplex PCR. The data show around 2,000,000 clones, 95% seen once. The source material was naive CD4+ T cells sorted from blood. Subset here: CD45RA+ positively selected. These receptors all stem from a man aged 18 to 30 in good health.

The rearrangement joins TRBV2 to TRBJ2-1; the match to TRBD1 covers 7 bases. This CDR3 has 15 amino acids. From germline, CDR1 is SNHLY and CDR2 FYNNEI. V shed 6 bases and J 2 bases; nucleotides not matched to a gene: 7. The CDR3 loop is CASRIQGITYNEQFF. The CDR3 bases are TGTGCCAGCAGGATACAGGGGATTACCTACAATGAGCAGTTCTTC.

This clone was seen only once. This chain joins TRBV4-1 and TRBJ2-7, with TRBD1 as a possible D gene (5 bases). There are 16 residues in the CDR3. Trimming stripped 2 bases from V and 4 bases from J, with 18 bases between. Looked up from germline, CDR1 is MGHRA and CDR2 is YSYEKL. CDR3 nucleotide sequence: TGCGCCAGCAGCCAATACATTGTGGGGCTGGGGTACGAGCAGTACTTC. Its protein product is CASSQYIVGLGYEQYF.

A single count supports this clone. The CDR3 DNA follows: TGTGCCTCACGCCGGGGGCAGGAAAGGGATCAGCCCCAGCATTTT. Its translation is CASRRGQERDQPQHF. V gene TRBV6-6 combines with J gene TRBJ1-5; TRBD1 might be the D (6 bases). V lost 11 bases and J 5 bases, leaving 22 bases between the germline ends. The germline CDR1 and CDR2 sequences are MNHNY and SVGAGI (reference sequence). CDR3 length: 15 amino acids.

A word on this clone: Other DNA sequences of this sample code for an identical CDR3. The V and J genes are TRBV7-2 and TRBJ2-7; a possible D gene is TRBD2 (6 bases). Germline CDR1 is SGHTA and CDR2 is FQGNSA. The length of the CDR3 is 15 residues. V lost 0 bases, J lost 0 bases, and 9 bases lay in between. CDR3 amino acids: CASSLAGTGSYEQYF. The CDR3 bases are TGTGCCAGCAGCTTAGCTGGGACTGGCTCCTACGAGCAGTACTTC.